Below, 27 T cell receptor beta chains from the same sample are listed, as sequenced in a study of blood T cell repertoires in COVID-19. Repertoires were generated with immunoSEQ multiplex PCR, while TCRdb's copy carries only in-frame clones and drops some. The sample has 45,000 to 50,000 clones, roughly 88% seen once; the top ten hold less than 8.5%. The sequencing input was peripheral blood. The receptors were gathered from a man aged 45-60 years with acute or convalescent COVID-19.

The CDR3 region is CASSFEGARATEAFF. DNA of the CDR3: TGCGCCAGCAGCTTCGAGGGGGCGCGTGCCACTGAAGCTTTCTTT. The chain joins TRBV5-1 to TRBJ1-1; 7 bases line up with TRBD1. The CDR3 totals 15 residues. Germline lookup yields CDR1 SGHRS and CDR2 YFSETQ. Unmatched junction bases numbered 8, after V lost 2 bases and J lost 4 bases.

The CDR3 DNA reads TGCGCCAGCAGCCGATCCAGCGGTGCCGAGCAGTACTTC. The encoded protein is CASSRSSGAEQYF. The rearrangement links TRBV4-3 to TRBJ2-7; a weak D match, TRBD2 (5 bases). The CDR3 extends over 13 amino acids. Trimming shortened V by 4 bases and J by 6 bases, and 13 bases separated the two germline ends. CDR1 is LGHNA and CDR2 is YSLEER in the germline V gene.

The CDR3 sequence: CAITENTEAFF. As DNA, the CDR3 is TGTGCCATCACAGAAAACACTGAAGCTTTCTTT. The chain has TRBV28 and TRBJ1-1; D is uncertain. The CDR3 totals 11 residues. The germline gives CDR1 MDHEN, CDR2 SYDVKM. The germline V and J ends were trimmed by 10 bases and 2 bases, with 8 bases remaining between them.

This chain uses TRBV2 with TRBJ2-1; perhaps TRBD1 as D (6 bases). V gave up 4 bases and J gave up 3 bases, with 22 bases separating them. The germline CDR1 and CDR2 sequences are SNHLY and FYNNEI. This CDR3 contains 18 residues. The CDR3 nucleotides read TGTGCCAGCAGTGGAATTGGGGTTACAGGGAGACACTACAATGAGCAGTTCTTC. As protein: CASSGIGVTGRHYNEQFF.

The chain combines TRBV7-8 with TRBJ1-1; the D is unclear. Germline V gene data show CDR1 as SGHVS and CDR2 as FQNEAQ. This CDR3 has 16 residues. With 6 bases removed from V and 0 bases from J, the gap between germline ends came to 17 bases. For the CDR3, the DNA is TGTGCCAGCAGTAATTCCAACCCAGGAATGAACACTGAAGCTTTCTTT. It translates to CASSNSNPGMNTEAFF.

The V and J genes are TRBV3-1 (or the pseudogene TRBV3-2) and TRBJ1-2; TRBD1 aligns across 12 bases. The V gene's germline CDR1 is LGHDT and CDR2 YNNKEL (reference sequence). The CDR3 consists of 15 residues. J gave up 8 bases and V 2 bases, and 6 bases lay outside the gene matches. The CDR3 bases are TGTGCCAGCAGCCAACGGGACAGGGGGCGATCCGGCTACACCTTC. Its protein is CASSQRDRGRSGYTF.

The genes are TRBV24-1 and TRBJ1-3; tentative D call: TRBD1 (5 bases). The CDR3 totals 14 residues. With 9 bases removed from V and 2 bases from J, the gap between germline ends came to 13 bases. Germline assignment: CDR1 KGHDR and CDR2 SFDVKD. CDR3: CATASSGAGNTIYF. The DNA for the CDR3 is TGTGCCACCGCCTCATCGGGGGCTGGAAACACCATATATTTT.

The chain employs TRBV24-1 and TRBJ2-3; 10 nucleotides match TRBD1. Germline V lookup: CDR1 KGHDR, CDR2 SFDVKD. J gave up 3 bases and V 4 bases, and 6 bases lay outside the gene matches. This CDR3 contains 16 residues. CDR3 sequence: CATSESGTGETDTQYF. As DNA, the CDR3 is TGTGCCACCAGTGAATCAGGGACAGGGGAAACAGATACGCAGTATTTT.

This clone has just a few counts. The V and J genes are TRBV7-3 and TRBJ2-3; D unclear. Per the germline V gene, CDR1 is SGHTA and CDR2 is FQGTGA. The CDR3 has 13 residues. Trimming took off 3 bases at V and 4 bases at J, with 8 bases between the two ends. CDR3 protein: CASSLTTSDTQYF. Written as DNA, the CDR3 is TGTGCCAGCAGCTTGACAACCTCAGATACGCAGTATTTT.

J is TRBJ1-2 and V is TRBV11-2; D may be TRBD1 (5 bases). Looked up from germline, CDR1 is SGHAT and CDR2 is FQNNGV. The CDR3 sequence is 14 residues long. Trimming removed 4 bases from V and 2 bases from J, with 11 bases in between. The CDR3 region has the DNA TGTGCCAGCAGCTCAGACGACAGAAACTATGGCTACACCTTC. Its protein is CASSSDDRNYGYTF.

The DNA for the CDR3 is TGTGCCAGTAGTATACGGGGGACAGGGGGCTACGAGCAGTACTTC. Its translation: CASSIRGTGGYEQYF. The V gene is TRBV19, the J gene TRBJ2-7, with 11 bases that match TRBD1. CDR3 length equals 15 residues. V shed 2 bases, J shed 3 bases, and the junction held 3 bases outside the gene matches. Per germline, CDR1 LNHDA and CDR2 SQIVND (reference sequence).

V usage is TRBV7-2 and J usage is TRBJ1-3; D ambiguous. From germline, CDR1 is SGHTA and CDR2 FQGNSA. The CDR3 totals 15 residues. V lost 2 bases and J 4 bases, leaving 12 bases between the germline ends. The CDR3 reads CASSLSGVVGNTIYF. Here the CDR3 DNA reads TGTGCCAGCAGCTTAAGCGGGGTGGTGGGAAACACCATATATTTT.

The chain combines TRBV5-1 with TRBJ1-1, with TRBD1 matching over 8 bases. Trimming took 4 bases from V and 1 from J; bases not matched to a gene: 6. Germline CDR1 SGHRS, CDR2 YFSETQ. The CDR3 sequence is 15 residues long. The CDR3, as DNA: TGCGCCAGCAGCAACCGGACAGGGTCGAACACTGAAGCTTTCTTT. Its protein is CASSNRTGSNTEAFF.

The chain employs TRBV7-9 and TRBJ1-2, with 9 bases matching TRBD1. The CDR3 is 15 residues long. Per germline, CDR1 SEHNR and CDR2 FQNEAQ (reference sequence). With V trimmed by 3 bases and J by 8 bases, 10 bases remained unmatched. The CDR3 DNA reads TGTGCCAGCAGCTTCGGGACAGGGAGGGTTGAGGGCTACACCTTC. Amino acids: CASSFGTGRVEGYTF.

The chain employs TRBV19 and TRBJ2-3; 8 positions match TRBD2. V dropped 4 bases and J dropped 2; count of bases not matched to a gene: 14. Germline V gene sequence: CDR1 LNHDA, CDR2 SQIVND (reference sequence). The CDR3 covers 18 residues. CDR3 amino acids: CASSRSSGSFQFTDTQYF. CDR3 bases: TGTGCCAGTAGTAGGTCCAGCGGGAGTTTCCAATTCACAGATACGCAGTATTTT.

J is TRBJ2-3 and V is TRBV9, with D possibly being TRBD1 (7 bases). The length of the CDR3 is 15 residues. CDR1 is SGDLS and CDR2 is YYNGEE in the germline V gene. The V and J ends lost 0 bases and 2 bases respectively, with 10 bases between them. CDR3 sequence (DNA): TGTGCCAGCAGCGTAGGCAGGGGGGTCACAGATACGCAGTATTTT. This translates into CASSVGRGVTDTQYF.

The CDR3 DNA sequence: TGTGCCAGCAGCCTCCGGGACAGGGGGATATTGGGGAATCAGCCCCAGCATTTT. It translates to CASSLRDRGILGNQPQHF. The rearrangement uses TRBV5-8 and TRBJ1-5; 11 nucleotides line up with TRBD1. CDR3 length equals 18 residues. Germline values: CDR1 SGHTS, CDR2 YDEGEE. V shed 4 bases and J 4 bases; nucleotides not matched to a gene: 13. Filled out from reference TRBV5-8 and TRBJ1-5, the complete variable domain reads EAGVTQSPTHLIKTRGQQATLRCSPISGHTSVYWYQQALGLGLQFLLWYDEGEERNRGNFPPRFSGRQFPNYSSELNVNALELEDSALYLCASSLRDRGILGNQPQHFGDGTRLSIL.

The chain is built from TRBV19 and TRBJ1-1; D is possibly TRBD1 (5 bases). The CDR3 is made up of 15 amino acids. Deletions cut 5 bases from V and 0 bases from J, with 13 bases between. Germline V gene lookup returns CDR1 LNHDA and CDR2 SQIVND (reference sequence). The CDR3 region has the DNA TGTGCCAGTAGTTTTCCAGGGAACGTGAACACTGAAGCTTTCTTT. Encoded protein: CASSFPGNVNTEAFF.

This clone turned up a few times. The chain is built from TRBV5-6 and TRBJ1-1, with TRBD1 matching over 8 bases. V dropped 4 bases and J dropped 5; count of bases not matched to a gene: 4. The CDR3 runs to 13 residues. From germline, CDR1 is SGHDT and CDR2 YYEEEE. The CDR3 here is CASSAGGLTEAFF. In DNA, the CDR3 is TGTGCCAGCAGCGCAGGGGGCCTTACTGAAGCTTTCTTT.

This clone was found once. The CDR3 DNA sequence: TGTGCCAGCAGTTTGTTCAGCGTCGGGACAGGGTCGTCCAATCAGCCCCAGCATTTT. This encodes CASSLFSVGTGSSNQPQHF. V gene TRBV27 combines with J gene TRBJ1-5; 9 nucleotides line up with TRBD1. V shed 3 bases, J shed 3 bases, and the junction held 15 bases outside the gene matches. The CDR3 sequence is 19 residues long. In germline, CDR1 is MNHEY, CDR2 SMNVEV (reference sequence).

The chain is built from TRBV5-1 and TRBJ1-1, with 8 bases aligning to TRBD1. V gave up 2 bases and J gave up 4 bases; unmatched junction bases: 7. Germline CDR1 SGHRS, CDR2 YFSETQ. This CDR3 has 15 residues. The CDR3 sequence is CASSFSGGAGTEAFF. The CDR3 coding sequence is TGCGCCAGCAGCTTCTCAGGGGGCGCGGGCACTGAAGCTTTCTTT.

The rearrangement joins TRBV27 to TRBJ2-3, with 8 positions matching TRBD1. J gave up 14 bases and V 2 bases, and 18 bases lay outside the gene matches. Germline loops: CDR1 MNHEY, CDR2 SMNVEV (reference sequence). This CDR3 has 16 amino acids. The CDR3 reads CASSLNGQGAYIIPYF. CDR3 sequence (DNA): TGTGCCAGCAGTTTAAACGGGCAGGGGGCTTACATTATACCGTATTTT.

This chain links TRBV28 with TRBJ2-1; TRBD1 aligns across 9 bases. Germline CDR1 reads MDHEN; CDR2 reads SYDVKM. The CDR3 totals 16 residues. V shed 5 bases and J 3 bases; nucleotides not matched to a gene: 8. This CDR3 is CASSTPGQGRYNEQFF. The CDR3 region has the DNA TGTGCCAGCAGTACACCGGGACAGGGTCGCTACAATGAGCAGTTCTTC.

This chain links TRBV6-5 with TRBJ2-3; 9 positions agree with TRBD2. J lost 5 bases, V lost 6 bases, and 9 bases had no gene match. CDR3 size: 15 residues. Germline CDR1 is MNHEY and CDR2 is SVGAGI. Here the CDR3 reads CASSRGGGAVDTQYF. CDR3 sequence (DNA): TGTGCCAGCAGCCGCGGCGGGGGGGCGGTAGATACGCAGTATTTT.

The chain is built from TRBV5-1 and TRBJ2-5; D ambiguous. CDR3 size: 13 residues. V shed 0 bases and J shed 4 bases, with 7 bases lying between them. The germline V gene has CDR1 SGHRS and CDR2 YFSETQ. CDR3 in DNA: TGCGCCAGCAGCTTGGACGCCGGAGAGACCCAGTACTTC. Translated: CASSLDAGETQYF.

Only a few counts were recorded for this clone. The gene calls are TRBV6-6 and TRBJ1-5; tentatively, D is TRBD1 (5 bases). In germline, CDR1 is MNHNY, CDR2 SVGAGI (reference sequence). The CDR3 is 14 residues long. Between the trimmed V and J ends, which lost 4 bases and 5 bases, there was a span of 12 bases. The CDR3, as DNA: TGTGCCAGCAGTTGGGGGGGGATTGATCAGCCCCAGCATTTT. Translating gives CASSWGGIDQPQHF.

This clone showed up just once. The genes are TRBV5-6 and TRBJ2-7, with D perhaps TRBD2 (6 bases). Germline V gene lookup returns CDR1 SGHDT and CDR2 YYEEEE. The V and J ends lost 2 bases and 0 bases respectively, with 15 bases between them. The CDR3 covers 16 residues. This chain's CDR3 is CASSLYQTGLSYEQYF. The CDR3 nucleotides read TGTGCCAGCAGCTTATACCAGACGGGACTCTCCTACGAGCAGTACTTC.